Below, one T cell receptor (beta chain) is given with its context. This study enrolled people aged about 18 to 100 from roughly 22 US geographic areas. Allocation to cohorts depended on clinical history reported by the participants. A case of COVID-19 had been met by exposed participants within 2 weeks before study entry. The CDR3 length is 14 residues. The germline V gene has CDR1 SGHRS and CDR2 YFSETQ. The V gene end was trimmed by 3 bases and the J gene end by 6 bases; junction bases not matched to a gene: 6. The sample is drawn from a study of blood T cell repertoires in COVID-19. Study processing details: Scientists estimated how many nucleated cells there were by amplifying reference gene primers. Clones were sequenced by immunoSEQ multiplex PCR, and TCRdb holds only the in-frame ones, with some missing. The D gene and trimming were derived from the DNA, and the V and J assignments and clone size from that table. The table has over 200,000 clones, 80% to 90% seen once; the top ten hold about 4%.

The specimen was PBMCs or T cells enriched from blood (not recorded which). The sequence was collected from a woman in her 30s who had been exposed to COVID-19. The chain combines TRBV5-1 with TRBJ1-1; 9 nucleotides agree with TRBD1. CDR3: CASSSGGQGSEAFF. CDR3 sequence (DNA): TGCGCCAGCAGCTCCGGGGGACAGGGATCTGAAGCTTTCTTT.